This T cell receptor (beta chain) was sequenced in a study of cytomegalovirus exposure and HLA in healthy donors (dated by TCRdb to 2017 to 2019). Broadly, across the study: An earlier analysis of about 560 of the donors reported approximately 260 Gb of sequence data and approximately 120 million unique TCR beta sequences obtained from roughly 180 million T cells. In an earlier analysis of over 550 of the donors, high-throughput TCR beta sequencing was used to judge whether each TCR beta V gene segment behaved as functional or pseudogenic. A later genetic analysis took genome-wide SNP genotypes for about three fifths of the roughly 670 donors and used that subset as a discovery cohort. Both class I and class II loci were covered by HLA typing, at four-digit resolution. A later analysis re-examined previously published TCR beta repertoires from about 670 donors and added high-resolution HLA genotyping to investigate patterns of TCR occurrence. To predict cytomegalovirus infection status, the study brought together high-throughput TCR immunosequencing, statistical association of individual TCRs with disease status, and machine learning. Of the 398 genotyped donors, 70% to 90% were placed in the genetic ancestry cluster associated with self-reported Caucasian donors. Alongside the repertoire data, information on donor age, sex, ethnicity and CMV serostatus was compiled. In addition to the first cohort of 666 subjects, a separate validation cohort of 100 to 150 different subjects was used. All discovery cohort repertoires had been generated using a single sequencing platform. The number of donors typed differed by locus, with about 629-640 for A, B, C, DRB1 and DQB1, roughly 520 for DQA1, approximately 570 for DPA1, and around 450 for DPB1. The study aimed to test whether cataloging public T cell receptors could reveal signatures of past pathogen exposure. Approximately 310 gigabases of sequencing data and 70 million to 95 million unique TCR sequences made up an early release that covered several hundred HLA-typed donors. The later analysis used no new phenotypic data to find candidate immune exposures, relying instead on TCR beta sequences and their occurrence across donors. Because of strong linkage in the cohort, four or five DR-DQ haplotypes were treated as single units for association and clustering. The study used immunosequencing to profile the T cell repertoires of 600 to 850 subjects and linked those repertoires to cytomegalovirus serostatus. Among almost 400 genotyped donors of the cohort, an average of roughly 240,000 unique TCR beta nucleotide sequences were sequenced per donor, roughly a sixth of them non-productive.

This clone has just a few counts. Its antigen is not yet known. No per-base quality is available; no much larger clone lies one base away. The cohort was made up of about 670 healthy bone marrow donors. At the time of sampling, all cohort members were nominally healthy, though unrecorded immune exposures were likely present. The donor tested CMV seropositive and was one of the 289 seropositive cohort members. A peripheral blood sample was provided by each donor, and peripheral blood mononuclear cells were used for TCR beta sequencing. Genomic DNA was extracted from the blood cell samples with the Qiagen DNeasy Blood Extraction Kit. The paper as a whole reports these results and caveats: This cohort had only TCR beta chains sequenced, and the lack of alpha or paired-chain data limited which features could be detected. Cytomegalovirus status was reported to be diagnosed by the classifier with high specificity and sensitivity in both the original and validation cohorts. In a later analysis, most CMV-associated TCR beta chains were found to appear HLA-restricted, with HLA associations seemingly driven largely by CMV exposure. In a later genetic analysis, a missense DCLRE1C variant was associated with V-gene and J-gene trimming of TCR beta chains, and the association was replicated in an independent cohort. Specific HLA alleles were associated with 16,951 TCR beta sequences at a false discovery rate of 0.05 in a later analysis. A total of 150 to 200 TCR beta chains were listed by the study as associated with cytomegalovirus. Because HLA typing was unavailable for some donors at each locus, only the typed subset was used in association tests. Correlated functional status among segregating V segments might reflect linkage disequilibrium, but an unknown experimental factor could not be ruled out. The sequencing pipeline was judged likely to have produced a cluster of highly shared sequence variants as a technical artifact. A further reported finding was that TCR beta sequences accurately predicted the HLA-A and HLA-B alleles for most subjects in the first cohort. In a later genetic analysis, fewer N-insertions in productive TCRs were reported among donors in an Asian-associated ancestry cluster than the roughly 640-donor mean. In a later analysis, several top co-occurrence clusters were reported to appear linked to parvovirus B19, influenza, CMV and Epstein-Barr virus. The only immune exposure information available for the cohort was CMV serostatus. Assigning TCR associations to individual alleles was difficult when HLA alleles, especially DR and DQ, strongly co-occurred. In vitro tests confirmed that a few of the cytomegalovirus-associated TCR beta chains recognize cytomegalovirus antigens. A later analysis found that TCR association rates varied across HLA loci, with DRB1 alleles showing the most associated TCRs and HLA-C alleles the fewest. In an earlier analysis of around 600 of the donors, most TCR beta V segments appeared in productive rearrangements about 90% or about 30% of the time, broadly matching IMGT annotations. Some IMGT-functional V segments, including TRBV6-2 and TRBV6-3, could not be distinguished by the 87-base-pair reads and were therefore excluded. While some public TCRs were present in many individuals, most TCR sequences turned up only very rarely across donors. Presence/absence analyses assumed roughly uniform sequencing depth across donors, an assumption that may not hold. The authors suggested that the approach could potentially be extended to other disease states and immunological phenotypes. Because counts were too low, seventeen rarely observed V segments, including chromosome 9 orphons, were left out of the earlier analysis of 500 to 750 of the donors. In a later analysis, HLA-associated TCR beta chains were found to be more clonally expanded and to have lower generation probabilities than equally common non-associated chains.

Library method: the immunoSEQ multiplex PCR assay. A mixture of 60 forward primers for TCR Vbeta segments and 13 reverse primers for TCR Jbeta segments was used in the multiplex PCR. A multiplex PCR assay on genomic DNA amplified the CDR3 region of rearranged TCR beta genes. Amplified TCR beta libraries were sequenced as 87-base-pair reads on the Illumina HiSeq System. The study's own analysis went as follows. Across the 700 or so repertoires, a later analysis counted roughly 77 million unique TCR beta chains, roughly 11 million of which were shared by at least two donors. Raw reads were error-corrected and collapsed into unique sequences with a nearest-neighbor algorithm that merged closely related sequences to remove PCR and sequencing errors. CDR3 sequences were aligned to IMGT reference sequences to assign V, D and J gene segments. Each retained sequence needed at least a six-nucleotide match to both a V gene segment and a J gene segment. A rearrangement counted as productive if the CDR3 had no stop codons and remained in frame with V and J, and every other rearrangement counted as non-productive. CDR3 was defined according to IMGT convention as the region running from the second conserved V-encoded cysteine to the conserved J-encoded phenylalanine. Sequences without an unambiguous match to a single V gene segment were excluded from the earlier analysis of almost 600 of the donors. In an earlier analysis of almost 600 of the donors, a V segment was called functional when productive rearrangements were above 56.7%, and segregating when the standard deviation between donors exceeded 5%. A statistical classification framework was built to diagnose cytomegalovirus status from the catalog of TCR beta chain sequences. In a later analysis, V and J genes were assigned by comparing TCR nucleotide sequences against IMGT/GENE-DB human TR gene sequences. In a later analysis, CDR3 sequences and most-parsimonious VDJ recombination scenarios were assigned using the TCRdist pipeline. A later analysis defined each TCR beta chain by its CDR3 amino acid sequence plus V-gene family, and excluded reads lacking a unique V-gene family. As a way to deal with suspected cross-contamination and a sequencing artifact, a later analysis dropped nearly 600 nucleotide sequences that were highly shared and had low generation probability. In a later analysis, a clonal expansion index was calculated for each public chain from normalized within-repertoire ranks of inferred template counts. In a later analysis, generation probabilities were computed using a VDJ recombination model fitted to out-of-frame rearrangements, and the results were checked against IGoR. A later analysis scored TCR-TCR, TCR-HLA and TCR-CMV co-occurrence with hypergeometric tests, applying a repertoire-size bias correction to TCR pairs. In a later analysis, false discovery rates were estimated by permuting HLA or CMV assignments 20 times. In a later analysis, co-occurring TCRs were grouped using DBSCAN, and TCRdist sequence similarity was added for clustering within HLA-allele-positive subsets. For co-occurrence clustering, repertoires with fewer than 30,000 or more than 120,000 public chains were excluded, along with four to six repertoires with anomalous nucleotide sharing. Held by TCRdb, this immuneACCESS table contains in-frame sequences only and omits some clones. Under half of the omission traces to an unresolved V gene where checked; the cause of the rest is unknown. V and J calls and clone size follow that table, whereas D and trimming were derived from the DNA. Present in this sample are around 150,000 clones, roughly 80% of which were seen just once. The top ten constitute 8.5% to 10% of the sample.

The cysteine opens and the phenylalanine closes a CDR3 of 14 amino acids. Only CDR3 DNA is held: 42 bases, read in frame from base 1. Deletion took 3 bases off V and 0 bases off J, with a span of 8 bases between the germline ends. CDR1 and CDR2 are read off the germline V gene (reference sequence) as LNHDA and SQIVND. Input material: PBMCs. The sequence was collected from a man between 18 and 35 years old in good health and CMV-seropositive. Recombination joined TRBV19 with TRBJ1-2; the D gene lacks a confident call. This receptor has the CDR3 CASSMGRANYGYTF. Here is the DNA: TGTGCCAGTAGTATGGGCCGAGCTAACTATGGCTACACCTTC.